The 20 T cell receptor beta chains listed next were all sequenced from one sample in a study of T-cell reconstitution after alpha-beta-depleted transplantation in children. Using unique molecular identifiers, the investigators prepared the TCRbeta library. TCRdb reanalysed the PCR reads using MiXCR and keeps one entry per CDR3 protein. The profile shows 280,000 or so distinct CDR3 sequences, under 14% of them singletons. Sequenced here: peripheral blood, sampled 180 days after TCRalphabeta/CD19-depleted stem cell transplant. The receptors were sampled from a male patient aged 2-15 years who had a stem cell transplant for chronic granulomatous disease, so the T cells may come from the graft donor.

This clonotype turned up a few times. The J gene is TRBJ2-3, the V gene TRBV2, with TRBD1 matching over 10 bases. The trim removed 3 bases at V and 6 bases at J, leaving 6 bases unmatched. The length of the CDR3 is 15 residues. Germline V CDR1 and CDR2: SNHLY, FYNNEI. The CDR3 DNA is TGTGCCAGCAGTGATGAGGGACAGGGGTTGGATACGCAGTATTTT. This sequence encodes CASSDEGQGLDTQYF.

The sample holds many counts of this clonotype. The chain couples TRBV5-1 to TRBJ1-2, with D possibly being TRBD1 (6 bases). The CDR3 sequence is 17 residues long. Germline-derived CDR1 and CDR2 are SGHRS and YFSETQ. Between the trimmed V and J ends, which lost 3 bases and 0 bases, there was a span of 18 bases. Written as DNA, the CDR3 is TGCGCCAGCAGCTCGGGGGCCTTACGGACAGCTAACTATGGCTACACCTTC. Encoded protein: CASSSGALRTANYGYTF.

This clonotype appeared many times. DNA of the CDR3: TGCAGTGCTGGGGGACTAGCGGGAGGGCCCTACAATGAGCAGTTCTTC. This sequence encodes CSAGGLAGGPYNEQFF. This chain joins TRBV20-1 and TRBJ2-1; TRBD2 matches at 16 bases. V was pared by 5 bases and J by 2 bases, with 3 bases of the junction left unmatched. In germline, CDR1 is DFQATT, CDR2 SNEGSKA (reference sequence). The CDR3 sequence is 16 residues long.

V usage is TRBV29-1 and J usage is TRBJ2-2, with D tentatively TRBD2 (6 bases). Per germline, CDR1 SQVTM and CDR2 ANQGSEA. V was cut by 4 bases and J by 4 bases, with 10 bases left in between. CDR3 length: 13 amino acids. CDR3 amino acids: CSVGSGVTGELFF. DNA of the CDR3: TGCAGCGTTGGATCGGGAGTCACCGGGGAGCTGTTTTTT.

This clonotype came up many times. CDR3 region: CASSLVASGRRFRHEQYF. The CDR3 DNA sequence: TGTGCCAGCAGCTTGGTCGCTAGCGGGAGGAGATTCAGGCACGAGCAGTACTTC. The chain combines TRBV5-5 with TRBJ2-7; 11 nucleotides agree with TRBD2. V lost 0 bases to trimming and J lost 5 bases; unmatched junction nucleotides: 13. Germline V CDR1 and CDR2: SGHKS, YYEKEE (reference sequence). This CDR3 spans 18 amino acids.

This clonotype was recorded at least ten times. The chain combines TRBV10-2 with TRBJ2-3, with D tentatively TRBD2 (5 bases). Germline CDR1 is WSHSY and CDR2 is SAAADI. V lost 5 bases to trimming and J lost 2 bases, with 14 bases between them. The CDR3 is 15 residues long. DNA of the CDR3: TGCGCCAGCAGTCCTGCCAGGAGGCTCACAGATACGCAGTATTTT. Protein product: CASSPARRLTDTQYF.

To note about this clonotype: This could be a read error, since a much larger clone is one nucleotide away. CDR3 loop: CASSDPPSGSSYNEQFF. In DNA form, the CDR3 reads TGTGCCAGCAGTGATCCGCCTAGCGGGAGCTCCTACAATGAGCAGTTCTTC. The chain recombines TRBV6-1 with TRBJ2-1; 10 bases match TRBD2. V trimming: 3 bases; J trimming: 0 bases; junction bases outside the gene matches: 5. Germline-derived CDR1 and CDR2 are MNHNS and SASEGT. This CDR3 spans 17 amino acids.

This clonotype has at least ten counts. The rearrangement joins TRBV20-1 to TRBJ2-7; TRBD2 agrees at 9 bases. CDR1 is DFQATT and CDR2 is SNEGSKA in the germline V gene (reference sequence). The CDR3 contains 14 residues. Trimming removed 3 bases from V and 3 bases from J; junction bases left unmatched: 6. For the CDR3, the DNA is TGCAGTGCTAGTTCCTCTAGCGGGAACTACGAGCAGTACTTC. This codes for CSASSSSGNYEQYF.

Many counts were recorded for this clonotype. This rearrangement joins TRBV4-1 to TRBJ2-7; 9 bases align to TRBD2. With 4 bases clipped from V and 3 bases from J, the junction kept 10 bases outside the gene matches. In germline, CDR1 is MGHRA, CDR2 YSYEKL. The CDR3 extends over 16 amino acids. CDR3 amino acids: CASSPHSGRSVYEQYF. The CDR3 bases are TGCGCCAGCAGCCCCCATAGCGGGAGAAGTGTCTACGAGCAGTACTTC.

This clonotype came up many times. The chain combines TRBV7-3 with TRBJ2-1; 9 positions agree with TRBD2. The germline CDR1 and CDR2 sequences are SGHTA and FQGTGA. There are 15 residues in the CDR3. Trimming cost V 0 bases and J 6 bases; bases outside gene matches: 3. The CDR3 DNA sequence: TGTGCCAGCAGCTTAACGCTAGCGGGGACCAATGAGCAGTTCTTC. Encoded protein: CASSLTLAGTNEQFF.

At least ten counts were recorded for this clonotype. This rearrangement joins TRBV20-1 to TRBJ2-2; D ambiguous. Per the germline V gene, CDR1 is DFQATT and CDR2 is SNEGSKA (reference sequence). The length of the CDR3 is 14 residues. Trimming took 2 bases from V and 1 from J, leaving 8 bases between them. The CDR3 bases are TGCAGTGCTAGAATGGGTGGGAACACCGGGGAGCTGTTTTTT. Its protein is CSARMGGNTGELFF.

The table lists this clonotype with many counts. In nucleotides, the CDR3 is TGTGCCAGCAGTCCCGGGACTAGCGGGGTAGGGGAGCAGTACTTC. It encodes CASSPGTSGVGEQYF. This chain connects TRBV27 to TRBJ2-7, with TRBD2 matching 13 bases. Looked up from germline, CDR1 is MNHEY and CDR2 is SMNVEV (reference sequence). The ends lost 5 bases at V and 7 bases at J; junction bases unmatched: 8. The CDR3 has 15 amino acids.

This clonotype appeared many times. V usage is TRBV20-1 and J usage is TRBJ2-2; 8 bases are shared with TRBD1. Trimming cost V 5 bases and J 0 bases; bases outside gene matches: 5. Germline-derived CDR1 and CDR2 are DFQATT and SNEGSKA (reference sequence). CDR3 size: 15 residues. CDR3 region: CSAQSGGPNTGELFF. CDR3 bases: TGCAGTGCTCAATCAGGGGGCCCGAACACCGGGGAGCTGTTTTTT.

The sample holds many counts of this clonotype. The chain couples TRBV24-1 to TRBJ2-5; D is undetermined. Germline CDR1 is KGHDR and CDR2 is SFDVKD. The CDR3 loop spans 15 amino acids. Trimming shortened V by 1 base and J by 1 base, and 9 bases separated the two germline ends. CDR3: CATSDFEAVQETQYF. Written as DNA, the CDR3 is TGTGCCACCAGTGATTTCGAGGCCGTCCAAGAGACCCAGTACTTC.

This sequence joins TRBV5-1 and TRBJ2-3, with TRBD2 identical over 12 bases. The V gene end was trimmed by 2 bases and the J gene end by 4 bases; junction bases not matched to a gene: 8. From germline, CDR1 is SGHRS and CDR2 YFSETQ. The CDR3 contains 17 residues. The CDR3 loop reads CASSLTSGRNRADTQYF. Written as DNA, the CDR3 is TGCGCCAGCAGCTTAACTAGCGGGAGGAACCGAGCAGATACGCAGTATTTT.

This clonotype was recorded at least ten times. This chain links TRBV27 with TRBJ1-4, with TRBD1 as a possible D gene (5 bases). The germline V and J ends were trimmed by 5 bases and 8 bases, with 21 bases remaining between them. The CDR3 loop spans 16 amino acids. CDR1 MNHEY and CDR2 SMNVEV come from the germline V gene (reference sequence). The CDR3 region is CASSPKLRKSGEKLFF. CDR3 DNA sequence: TGTGCCAGCAGTCCGAAACTTCGAAAATCAGGGGAAAAACTGTTTTTT.

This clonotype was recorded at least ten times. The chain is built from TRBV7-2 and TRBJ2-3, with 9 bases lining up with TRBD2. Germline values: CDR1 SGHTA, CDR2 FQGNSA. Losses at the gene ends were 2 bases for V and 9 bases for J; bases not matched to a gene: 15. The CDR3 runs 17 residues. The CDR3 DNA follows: TGTGCCAGCAGCTTAACCCGGCTAGCGGGACCACTAGACACGCAGTATTTT. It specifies CASSLTRLAGPLDTQYF.

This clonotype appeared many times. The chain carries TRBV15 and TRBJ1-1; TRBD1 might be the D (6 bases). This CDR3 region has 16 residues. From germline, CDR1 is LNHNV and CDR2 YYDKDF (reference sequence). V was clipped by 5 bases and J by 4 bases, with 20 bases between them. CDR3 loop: CATSPRDTRSGTEAFF. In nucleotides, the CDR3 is TGTGCCACCAGCCCCCGGGACACCCGGAGTGGCACTGAAGCTTTCTTT.

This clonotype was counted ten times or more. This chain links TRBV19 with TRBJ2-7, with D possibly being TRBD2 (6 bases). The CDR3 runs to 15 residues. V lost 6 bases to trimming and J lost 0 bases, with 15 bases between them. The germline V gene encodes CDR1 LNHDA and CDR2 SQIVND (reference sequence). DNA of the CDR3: TGTGCCAGTAGGGAGACTAGTAGGAGCTCCTACGAGCAGTACTTC. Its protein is CASRETSRSSYEQYF.

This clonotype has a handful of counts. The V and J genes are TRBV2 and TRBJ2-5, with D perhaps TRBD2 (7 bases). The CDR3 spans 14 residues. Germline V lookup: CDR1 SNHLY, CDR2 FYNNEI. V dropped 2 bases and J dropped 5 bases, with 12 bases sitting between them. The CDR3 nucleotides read TGTGCCAGCAGTGAACGGGGGGCAAAGGAGACCCAGTACTTC. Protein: CASSERGAKETQYF.